Listed below are T cell receptor beta chains from one sample, sequenced in a study of identical twins. TCRdb re-analysed the 5' RACE reads in MiXCR, keeping a single row per CDR3 protein. The sample includes around 490,000 distinct CDR3 sequences, around 15% of them seen just once. These data were also filed under a second study, of yellow fever vaccine responses in identical twins.

Sequencing was done on a sample of CD4+ T cells sorted from blood. These receptors all come from a woman aged 18-30 years in good health. The CDR3 runs from the conserved cysteine through the conserved F or W. A D gene is named only where the DNA matches it firmly.

D,J,V,CDR3
NA,TRBJ2-1,TRBV7-9,CASNRYNEQFF
TRBD1,TRBJ2-2,TRBV29-1,CSVGRDRAPGELFF
NA,TRBJ1-1,TRBV12-3/TRBV12-4,CASSLSQSGSEAFF
TRBD2,TRBJ2-1,TRBV12-3/TRBV12-4,CASNVGLADYNEQFF
NA,TRBJ1-2,TRBV7-8,CASSLVQAQGHGYTF
TRBD2,TRBJ2-1,TRBV28,CASRPRTSGRGGVGEQFF
TRBD1,TRBJ2-3,TRBV11-2,CASSPGGKSTDTQYF
NA,TRBJ2-7,TRBV12-3/TRBV12-4,CASSGQHTKPAYEQYF
TRBD1,TRBJ2-1,TRBV10-3,CAIGPTGSNEQFF
NA,TRBJ2-5,TRBV5-1,CASRNMTLNQETQYF
TRBD1,TRBJ1-1,TRBV10-3,CAIRQGAGTEAFF
NA,TRBJ1-2,TRBV5-1,CASSLHGYTF
NA,TRBJ2-3,TRBV6-2/TRBV6-3,CASSRQRLSTDTQYF
TRBD1,TRBJ1-1,TRBV2,CASRDQGANTEAFF
TRBD1,TRBJ2-2,TRBV12-3/TRBV12-4,CASSGQGATGELFF
NA,TRBJ2-1,TRBV15,CATSRDRDSGNNEQFF
NA,TRBJ1-1,TRBV3-1,CASSQVGKNTEAFF
NA,TRBJ2-1,TRBV20-1,CSARDPGTTQAGEQFF
NA,TRBJ2-5,TRBV7-2,CASNLGGFRYQETQYF
TRBD2,TRBJ2-1,TRBV4-1,CASSPQVGLAGRNEQFF
TRBD1,TRBJ2-5,TRBV24-1,CATSEGTGLQETQYF
NA,TRBJ1-1,TRBV2,CASSEALTPEAFF
NA,TRBJ2-1,TRBV18,CASSPAGDEYNEQFF
TRBD2,TRBJ2-3,TRBV3-1,CASSERVAGARDTDTQYF
NA,TRBJ2-2,TRBV9,CASSPRPLAGAAGELFF
TRBD2,TRBJ2-1,TRBV5-1,CASSPTSGSHEQFF
TRBD2,TRBJ2-3,TRBV7-6,CASSLTSEGLVTQYF
NA,TRBJ1-6,TRBV20-1,CSASPSRSYNSPLHF
TRBD2,TRBJ2-1,TRBV19,CASKVWEGNEQFF
NA,TRBJ2-1,TRBV4-1,CASSQDGTALDEQFF
NA,TRBJ1-4,TRBV4-1,CASSQGVLEKLFF
NA,TRBJ2-2,TRBV20-1,CSARDLDKNTGELFF
NA,TRBJ2-1,TRBV13,CASSRGGVVAYNEQFF
TRBD2,TRBJ2-3,TRBV5-1,CASSALTSGGVYSTDTQYF
TRBD2,TRBJ2-7,TRBV12-3/TRBV12-4,CASSSPSGILGEQYF
NA,TRBJ2-5,TRBV20-1,CSAPGPVVETQYF
TRBD2,TRBJ2-1,TRBV20-1,CSARERLAGFYNEQFF
TRBD2,TRBJ2-2,TRBV5-6,CASSLASSSGSPGELFF
NA,TRBJ2-1,TRBV6-1,CASSQARGSYNEQFF
TRBD1,TRBJ1-1,TRBV4-1,CASSQVDRDTEAFF
NA,TRBJ2-1,TRBV20-1,CSARNQWRTWDNEQFF
NA,TRBJ2-3,TRBV12-2,CASRLAKGSGSPGWWTDTQYF
NA,TRBJ1-5,TRBV6-1,CASSRGSPGQPQHF
NA,TRBJ1-5,TRBV20-1,CSAGDQPQHF
NA,TRBJ2-1,TRBV11-2,CASSRPGTYNEQFF
NA,TRBJ2-1,TRBV2,CASSEALLTTGDEQFF
NA,TRBJ2-1,TRBV28,CASSSSGGGKVEQFF
NA,TRBJ2-5,TRBV6-1,CASRLRGRQETQYF
NA,TRBJ2-1,TRBV5-1,CASSLGDWIYNEQFF
NA,TRBJ2-7,TRBV10-2,CASRDLDGTYEQYF
TRBD2,TRBJ2-3,TRBV19,CASSIWGLAGDTQYF
TRBD1,TRBJ2-5,TRBV4-1,CASSHRTGLETQYF
NA,TRBJ2-7,TRBV15,CATSRDYYYEQYF
NA,TRBJ2-5,TRBV12-2,CASRLAGRMQETQYF
NA,TRBJ1-2,TRBV7-9,CASSPNTLGGYGYTF
NA,TRBJ2-1,TRBV4-1,CASSQEATSPYNEQFF
TRBD1,TRBJ2-2,TRBV5-1,CASSPGTANTGELFF